The present T cell receptor (beta chain) was sequenced within a study of T cells expressing NK-cell markers. At the level of the study: Sequencing of TCR beta repertoires drew on sorted CD3+CD56+NKG2C+, CD3+CD56+NKG2C- and CD3+CD56-NKG2C+ T cells. Study-wide findings and caveats: Four of the donors also had these clonotypes leading their CD3+CD56-NKG2C+ fraction.

Points on this clonotype: The target antigen is unknown.

TCRdb re-called the 5' RACE reads, yielding one record per CDR3 amino acid sequence without DNA. Recorded for this sample: a few hundred thousand distinct CDR3 sequences. The CDR3 has 15 residues. Germline V gene lookup returns CDR1 SGDLS and CDR2 YYNGEE. The sequenced material came from blood T cells: a sorted CD56 or NKG2C T cell subset, CD4+ or CD8+ T cells, or bulk PBMC T cells (not recorded which). This TCR was sampled from a man aged 18-70 years in good health. V and J are TRBV9 and TRBJ1-1. This CDR3 is CASTLLGVEDTEAFF.